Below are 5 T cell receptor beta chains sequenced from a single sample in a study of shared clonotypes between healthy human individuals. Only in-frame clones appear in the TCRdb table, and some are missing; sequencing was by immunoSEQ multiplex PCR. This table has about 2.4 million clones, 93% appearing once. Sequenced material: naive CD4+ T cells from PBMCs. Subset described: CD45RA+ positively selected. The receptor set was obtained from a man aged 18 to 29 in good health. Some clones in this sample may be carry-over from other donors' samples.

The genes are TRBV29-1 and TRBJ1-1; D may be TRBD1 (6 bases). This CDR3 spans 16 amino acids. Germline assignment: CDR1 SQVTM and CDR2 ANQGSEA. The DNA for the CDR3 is TGCAGTGCCCACGGAGGGGGGGGCCGGAGGGACACTGAAGCTTTCTTT. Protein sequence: CSAHGGGGRRDTEAFF.

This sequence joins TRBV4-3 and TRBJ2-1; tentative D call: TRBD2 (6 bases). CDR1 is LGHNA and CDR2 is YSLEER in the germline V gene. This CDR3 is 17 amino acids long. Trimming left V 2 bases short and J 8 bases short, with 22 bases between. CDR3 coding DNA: TGCGCCAGCAGCCAAAAGCGTGGGACTTTCCTTCCCCATGAGCAGTTCTTC. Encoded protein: CASSQKRGTFLPHEQFF.

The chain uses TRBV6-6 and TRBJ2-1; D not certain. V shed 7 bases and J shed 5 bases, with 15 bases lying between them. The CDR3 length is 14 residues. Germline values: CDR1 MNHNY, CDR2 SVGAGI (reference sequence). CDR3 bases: TGTGCCAGCACCGCCAGCGAGAGAGACAATGAGCAGTTCTTC. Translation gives CASTASERDNEQFF.

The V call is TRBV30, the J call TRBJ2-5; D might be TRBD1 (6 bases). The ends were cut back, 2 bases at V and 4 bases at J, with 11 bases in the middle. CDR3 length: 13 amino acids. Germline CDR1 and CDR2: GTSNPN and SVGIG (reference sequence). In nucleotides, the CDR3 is TGTGCCTGGAGTCCCGGACAGCCAGAGACCCAGTACTTC. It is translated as CAWSPGQPETQYF.

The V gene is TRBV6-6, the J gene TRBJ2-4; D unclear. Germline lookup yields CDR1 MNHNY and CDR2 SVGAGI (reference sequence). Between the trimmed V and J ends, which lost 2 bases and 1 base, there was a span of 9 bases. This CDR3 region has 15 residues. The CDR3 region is CASSYPGQAKNIQYF. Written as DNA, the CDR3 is TGTGCCAGCAGTTACCCCGGGCAGGCCAAAAACATTCAGTACTTC.